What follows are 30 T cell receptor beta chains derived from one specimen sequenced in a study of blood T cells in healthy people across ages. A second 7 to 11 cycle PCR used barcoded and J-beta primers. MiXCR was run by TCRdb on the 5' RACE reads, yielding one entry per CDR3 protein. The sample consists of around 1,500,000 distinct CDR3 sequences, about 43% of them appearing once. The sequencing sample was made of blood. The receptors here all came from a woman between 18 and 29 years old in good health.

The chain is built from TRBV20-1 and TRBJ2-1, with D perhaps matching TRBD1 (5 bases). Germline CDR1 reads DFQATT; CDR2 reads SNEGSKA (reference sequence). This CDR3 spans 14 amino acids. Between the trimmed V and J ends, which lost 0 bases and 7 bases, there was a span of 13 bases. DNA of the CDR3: TGCAGTGCTAGAGATCAGAAAGGGGCGAATGAGCAGTTCTTC. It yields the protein CSARDQKGANEQFF.

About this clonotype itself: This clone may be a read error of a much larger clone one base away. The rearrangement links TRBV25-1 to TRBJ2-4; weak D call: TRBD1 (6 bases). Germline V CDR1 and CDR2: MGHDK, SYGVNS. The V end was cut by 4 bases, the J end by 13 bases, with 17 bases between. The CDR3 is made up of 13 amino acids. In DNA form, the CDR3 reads TGTGCCAGCAGTGGAAATGCAGGGGATGAGCAGTACTTC. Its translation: CASSGNAGDEQYF. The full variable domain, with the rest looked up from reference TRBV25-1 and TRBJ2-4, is EADIYQTPRYLVIGTGKKITLECSQTMGHDKMYWYQQDPGMELHLIHYSYGVNSTEKGDLSSESTVSRIRTEHFPLTLESARPSHTSQYLCASSGNAGDEQYFGAGTRLSVL.

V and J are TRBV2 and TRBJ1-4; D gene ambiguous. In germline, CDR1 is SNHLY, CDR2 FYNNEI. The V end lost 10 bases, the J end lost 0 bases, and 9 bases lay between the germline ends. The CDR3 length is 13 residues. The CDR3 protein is CAITPATNEKLFF. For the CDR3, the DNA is TGTGCCATCACACCTGCAACTAATGAAAAACTGTTTTTT.

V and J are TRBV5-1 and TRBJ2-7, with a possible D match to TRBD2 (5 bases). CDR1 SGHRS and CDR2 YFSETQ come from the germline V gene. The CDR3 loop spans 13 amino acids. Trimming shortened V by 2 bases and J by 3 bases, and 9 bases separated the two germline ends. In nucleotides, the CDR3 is TGCGCCAGCAGCTTCGTGGGAGACTACGAGCAGTACTTC. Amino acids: CASSFVGDYEQYF.

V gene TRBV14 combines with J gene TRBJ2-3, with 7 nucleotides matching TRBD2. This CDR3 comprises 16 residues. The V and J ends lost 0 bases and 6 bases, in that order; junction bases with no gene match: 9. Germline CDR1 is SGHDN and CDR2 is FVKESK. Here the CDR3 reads CASSQETGGSWDTQYF. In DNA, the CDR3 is TGTGCCAGCAGCCAAGAGACTGGCGGGAGTTGGGATACGCAGTATTTT.

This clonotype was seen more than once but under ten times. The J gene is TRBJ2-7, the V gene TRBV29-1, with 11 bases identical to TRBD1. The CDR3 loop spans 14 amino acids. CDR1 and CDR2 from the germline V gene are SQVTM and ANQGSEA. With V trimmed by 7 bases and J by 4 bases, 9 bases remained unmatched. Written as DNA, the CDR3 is TGCAGCGCCGGAGGGGACAGGGGGACTTACGAGCAGTACTTC. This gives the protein CSAGGDRGTYEQYF.

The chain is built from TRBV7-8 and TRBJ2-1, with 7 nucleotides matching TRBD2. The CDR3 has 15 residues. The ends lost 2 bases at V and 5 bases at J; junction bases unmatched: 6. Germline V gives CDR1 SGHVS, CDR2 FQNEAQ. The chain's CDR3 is CASSLYGGGNNEQFF. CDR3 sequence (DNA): TGTGCCAGCAGCTTATACGGCGGGGGAAACAATGAGCAGTTCTTC.

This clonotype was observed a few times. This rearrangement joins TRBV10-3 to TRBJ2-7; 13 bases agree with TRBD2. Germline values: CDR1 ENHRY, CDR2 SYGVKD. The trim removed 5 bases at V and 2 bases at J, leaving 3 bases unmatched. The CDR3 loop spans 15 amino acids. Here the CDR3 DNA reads TGTGCCATCAGTACCGGGACTAGCGGGACCTACGAGCAGTACTTC. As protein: CAISTGTSGTYEQYF.

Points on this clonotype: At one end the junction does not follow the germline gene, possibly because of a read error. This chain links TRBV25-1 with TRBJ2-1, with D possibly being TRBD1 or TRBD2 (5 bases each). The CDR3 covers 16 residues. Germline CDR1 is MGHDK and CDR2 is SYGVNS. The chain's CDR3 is CTSSLRGLSSYNEQFF. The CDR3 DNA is TGTACCAGCAGTTTACGGGGCCTCAGCTCCTACAATGAGCAGTTCTTC.

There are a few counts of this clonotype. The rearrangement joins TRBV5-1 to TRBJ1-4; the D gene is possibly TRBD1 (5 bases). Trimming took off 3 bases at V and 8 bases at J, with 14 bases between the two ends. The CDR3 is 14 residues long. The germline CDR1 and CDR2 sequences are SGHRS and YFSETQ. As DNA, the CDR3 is TGCGCCAGCAGCTCAGGGTGGACGGAGGAAAAACTGTTTTTT. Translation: CASSSGWTEEKLFF.

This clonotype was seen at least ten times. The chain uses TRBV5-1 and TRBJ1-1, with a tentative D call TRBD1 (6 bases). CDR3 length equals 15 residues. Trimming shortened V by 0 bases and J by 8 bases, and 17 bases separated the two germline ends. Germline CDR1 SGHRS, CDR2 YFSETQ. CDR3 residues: CASSLGAGTREEAFF. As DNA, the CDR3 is TGCGCCAGCAGCTTGGGAGCCGGGACAAGAGAAGAAGCTTTCTTT.

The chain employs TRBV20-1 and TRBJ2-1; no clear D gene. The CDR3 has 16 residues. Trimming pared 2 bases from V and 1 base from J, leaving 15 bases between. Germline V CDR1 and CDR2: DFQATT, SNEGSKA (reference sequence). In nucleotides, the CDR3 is TGCAGTGCTAGACTGTCGACCCTTCTTTCCTACAATGAGCAGTTCTTC. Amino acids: CSARLSTLLSYNEQFF.

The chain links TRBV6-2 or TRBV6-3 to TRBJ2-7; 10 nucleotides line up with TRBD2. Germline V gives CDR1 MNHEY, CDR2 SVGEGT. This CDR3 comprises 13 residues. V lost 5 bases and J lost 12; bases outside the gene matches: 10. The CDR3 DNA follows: TGTGCCAGCAGTCCTAGCGGGAGCCTAATTGGGTACTTC. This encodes CASSPSGSLIGYF.

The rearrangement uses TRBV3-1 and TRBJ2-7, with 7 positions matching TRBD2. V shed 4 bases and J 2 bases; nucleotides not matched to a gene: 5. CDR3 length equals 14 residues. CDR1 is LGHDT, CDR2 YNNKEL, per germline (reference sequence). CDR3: CASSRSGVPYEQYF. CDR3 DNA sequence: TGTGCCAGCAGCCGAAGCGGGGTACCCTACGAGCAGTACTTC.

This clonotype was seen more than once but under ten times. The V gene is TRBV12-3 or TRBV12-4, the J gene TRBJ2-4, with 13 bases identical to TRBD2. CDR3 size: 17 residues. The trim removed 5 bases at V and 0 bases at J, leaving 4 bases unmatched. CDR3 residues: CASSRGTSGIAKNIQYF. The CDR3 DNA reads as TGTGCCAGCAGTCGCGGGACTAGCGGGATAGCCAAAAACATTCAGTACTTC.

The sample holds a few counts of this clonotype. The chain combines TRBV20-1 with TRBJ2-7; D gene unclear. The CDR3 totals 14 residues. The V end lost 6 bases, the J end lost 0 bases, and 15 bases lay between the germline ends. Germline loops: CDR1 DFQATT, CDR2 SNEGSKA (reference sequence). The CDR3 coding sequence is TGCAGTGCCACCCCGCTAAGGTCCTCCTACGAGCAGTACTTC. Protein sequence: CSATPLRSSYEQYF.

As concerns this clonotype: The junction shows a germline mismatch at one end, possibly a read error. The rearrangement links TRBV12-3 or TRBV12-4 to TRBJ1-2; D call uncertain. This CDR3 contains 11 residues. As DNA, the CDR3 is TGTGCCAGCAGCTTAGGGTCAGGCTACACCTTC. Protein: CASSLGSGYTF.

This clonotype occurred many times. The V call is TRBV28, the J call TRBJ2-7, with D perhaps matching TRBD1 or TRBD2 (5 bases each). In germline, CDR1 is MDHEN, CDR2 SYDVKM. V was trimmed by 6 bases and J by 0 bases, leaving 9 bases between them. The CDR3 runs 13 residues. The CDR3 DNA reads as TGTGCCAGCAGGCCAGGGAGCTCCTACGAGCAGTACTTC. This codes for CASRPGSSYEQYF.

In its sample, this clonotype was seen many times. CDR3 in DNA: TGCAGCGTTGGGCAGGCCAGGGGTCGGAACAATGAGCAGTTCTTC. Residues: CSVGQARGRNNEQFF. The V gene is TRBV29-1, the J gene TRBJ2-1, with a tentative D call TRBD1 (6 bases). V shed 4 bases and J shed 5 bases, with 18 bases lying between them. This CDR3 comprises 15 residues. CDR1 is SQVTM, CDR2 ANQGSEA, per germline.

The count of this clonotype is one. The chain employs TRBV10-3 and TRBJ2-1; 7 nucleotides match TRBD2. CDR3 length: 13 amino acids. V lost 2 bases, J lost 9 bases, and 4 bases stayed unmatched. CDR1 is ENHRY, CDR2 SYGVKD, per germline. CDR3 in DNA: TGTGCCATCAGTGAGGCCAGGGAGGGTGAGCAGTTCTTC. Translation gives CAISEAREGEQFF.

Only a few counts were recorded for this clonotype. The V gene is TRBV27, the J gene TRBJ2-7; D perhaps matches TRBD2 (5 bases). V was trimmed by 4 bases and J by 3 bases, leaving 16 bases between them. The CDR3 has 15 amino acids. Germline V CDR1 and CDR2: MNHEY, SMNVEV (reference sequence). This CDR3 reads CASSSPGIGSYEQYF. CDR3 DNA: TGTGCCAGCAGTTCTCCGGGAATAGGCAGCTACGAGCAGTACTTC.

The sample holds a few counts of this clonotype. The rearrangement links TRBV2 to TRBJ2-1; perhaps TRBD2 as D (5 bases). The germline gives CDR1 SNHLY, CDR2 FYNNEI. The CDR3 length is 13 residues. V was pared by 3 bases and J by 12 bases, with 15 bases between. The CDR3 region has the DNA TGTGCCAGCAGTGACCCCCCAGCGGTTTTGCAGTTCTTC. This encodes CASSDPPAVLQFF.

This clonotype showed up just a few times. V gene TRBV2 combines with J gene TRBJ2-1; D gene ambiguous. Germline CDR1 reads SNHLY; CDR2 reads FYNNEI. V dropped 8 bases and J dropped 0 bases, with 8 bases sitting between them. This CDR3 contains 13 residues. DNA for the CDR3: TGTGCCAGCTATGGCGCCTCCTACAATGAGCAGTTCTTC. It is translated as CASYGASYNEQFF.

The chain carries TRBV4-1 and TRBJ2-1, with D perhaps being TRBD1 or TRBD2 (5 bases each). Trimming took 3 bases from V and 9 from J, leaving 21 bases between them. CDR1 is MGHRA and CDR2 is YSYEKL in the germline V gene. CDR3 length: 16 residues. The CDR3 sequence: CASSHGRDRVNSEQFF. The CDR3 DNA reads TGCGCCAGCAGCCACGGCCGGGACCGGGTCAACAGTGAGCAGTTCTTC.

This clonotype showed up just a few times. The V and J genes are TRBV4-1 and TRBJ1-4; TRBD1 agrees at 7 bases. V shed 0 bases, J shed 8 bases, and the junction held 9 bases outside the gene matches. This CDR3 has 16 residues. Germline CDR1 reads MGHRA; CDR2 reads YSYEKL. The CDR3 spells CASSQDWAGGREKLFF. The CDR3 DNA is TGCGCCAGCAGCCAAGATTGGGCAGGGGGACGCGAAAAACTGTTTTTT.

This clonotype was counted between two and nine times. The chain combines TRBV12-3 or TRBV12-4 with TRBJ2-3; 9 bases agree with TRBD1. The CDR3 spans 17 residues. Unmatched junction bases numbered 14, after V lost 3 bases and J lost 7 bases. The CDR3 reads CASSFHNSGQGRNTQYF. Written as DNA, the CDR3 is TGTGCCAGCAGTTTTCACAATTCGGGACAGGGTCGAAATACGCAGTATTTT.

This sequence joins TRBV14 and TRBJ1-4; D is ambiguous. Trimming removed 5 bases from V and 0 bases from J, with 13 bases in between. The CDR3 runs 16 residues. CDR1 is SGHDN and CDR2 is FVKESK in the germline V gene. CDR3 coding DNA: TGTGCCAGCAGCGTCCTGGGGATGGCAACTAATGAAAAACTGTTTTTT. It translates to CASSVLGMATNEKLFF.

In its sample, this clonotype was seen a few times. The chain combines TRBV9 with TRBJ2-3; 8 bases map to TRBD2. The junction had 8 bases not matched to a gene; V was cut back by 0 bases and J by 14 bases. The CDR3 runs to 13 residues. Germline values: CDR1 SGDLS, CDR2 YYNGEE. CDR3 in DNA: TGTGCCAGCAGCGTAGAGGGCGGGAGGAGTCTGTATTTT. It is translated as CASSVEGGRSLYF.

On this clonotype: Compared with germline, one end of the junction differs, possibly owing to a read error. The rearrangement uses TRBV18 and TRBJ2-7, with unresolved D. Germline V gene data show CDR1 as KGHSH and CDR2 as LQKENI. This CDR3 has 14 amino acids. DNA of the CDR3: TGTGCCAGCTCCCCTCCGGGCCTCGCCTACGGGCAGTACTTC. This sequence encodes CASSPPGLAYGQYF.

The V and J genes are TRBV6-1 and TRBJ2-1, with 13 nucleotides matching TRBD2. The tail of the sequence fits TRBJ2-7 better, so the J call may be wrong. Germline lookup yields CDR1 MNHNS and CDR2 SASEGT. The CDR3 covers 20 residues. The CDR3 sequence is CASSAYGPGTSGISYNEQYF. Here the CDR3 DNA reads TGTGCCAGCAGTGCCTACGGGCCCGGGACTAGCGGGATATCCTACAATGAGCAGTACTTC.